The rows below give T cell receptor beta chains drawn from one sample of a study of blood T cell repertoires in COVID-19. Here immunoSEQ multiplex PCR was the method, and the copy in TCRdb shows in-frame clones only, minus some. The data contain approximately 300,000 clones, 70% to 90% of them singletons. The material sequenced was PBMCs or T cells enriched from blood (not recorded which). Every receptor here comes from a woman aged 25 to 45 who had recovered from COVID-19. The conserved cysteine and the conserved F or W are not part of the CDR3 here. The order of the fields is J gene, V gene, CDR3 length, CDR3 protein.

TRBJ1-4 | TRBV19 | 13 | ASSIQAGVDEKLF
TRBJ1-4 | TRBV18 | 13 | ASSPPDRGTGKLF
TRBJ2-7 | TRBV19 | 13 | ASSIVSAGAYEQY
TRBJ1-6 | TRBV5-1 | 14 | ASSPRWGLYNSPLH
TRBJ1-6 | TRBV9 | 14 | ASSVEPGQNNSPLH
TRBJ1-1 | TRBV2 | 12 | ASSEQGRSTEAF
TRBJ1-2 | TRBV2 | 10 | ARQGPHYGYT
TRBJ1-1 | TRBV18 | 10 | ASSPPTGEAF
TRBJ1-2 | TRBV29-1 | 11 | SVEGQPNYGYT
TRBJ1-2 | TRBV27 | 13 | ASSWGQGSRDGYT
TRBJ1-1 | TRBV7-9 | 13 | ASSPGETVNTEAF
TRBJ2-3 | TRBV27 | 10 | ASSVNTDTQY
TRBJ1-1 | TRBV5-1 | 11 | ASSLALATEAF
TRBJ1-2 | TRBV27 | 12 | ASAPLEVNYGYT
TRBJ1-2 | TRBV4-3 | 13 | ASSQSGGGNYGYT
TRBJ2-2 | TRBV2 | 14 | ASSELAGGRTGELF
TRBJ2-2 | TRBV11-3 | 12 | ASTLGQNTGELF
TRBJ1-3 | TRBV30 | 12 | AWSAGQGRNTIY
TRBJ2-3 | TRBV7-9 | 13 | ASSLRAGATDTQY
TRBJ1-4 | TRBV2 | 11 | ASHREVNEKLF
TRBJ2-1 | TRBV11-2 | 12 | ATKPSGDPRVQF
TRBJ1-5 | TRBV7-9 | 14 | ASSSYSPGSNQPQH
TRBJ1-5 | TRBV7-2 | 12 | ASSPRQTALPQH
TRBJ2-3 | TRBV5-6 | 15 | ASSLGTTSGGGDTQY
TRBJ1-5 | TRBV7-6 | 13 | ASSLDSGGNQPQH
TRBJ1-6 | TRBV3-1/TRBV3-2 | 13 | ASSQARASPSPLH
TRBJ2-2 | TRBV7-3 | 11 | ASGGEVSGELF
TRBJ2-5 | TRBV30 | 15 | ATGGQGGIMGQETQY
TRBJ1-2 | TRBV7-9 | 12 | ASSSEATFNGYT
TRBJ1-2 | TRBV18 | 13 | ASSLGDRTNYGYT
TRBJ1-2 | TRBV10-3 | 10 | ATRLGVDGYT
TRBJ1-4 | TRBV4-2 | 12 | ASTPTQEGEKLF
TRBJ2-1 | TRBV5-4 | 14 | ASSRVGGSSYNEQF
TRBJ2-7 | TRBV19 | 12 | ASSGPEQGYEQY
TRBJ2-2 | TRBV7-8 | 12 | ASSSTGNTGELF
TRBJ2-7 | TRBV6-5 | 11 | ASSFLQGNEQY
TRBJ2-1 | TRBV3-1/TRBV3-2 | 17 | ASSQVSGGPRGSYNEQF
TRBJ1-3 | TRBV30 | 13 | AWNPLDRAGNTIY
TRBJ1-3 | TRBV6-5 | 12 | ASSPQSSGNTIY
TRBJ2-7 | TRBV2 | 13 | ASSEWQGRDYEQY